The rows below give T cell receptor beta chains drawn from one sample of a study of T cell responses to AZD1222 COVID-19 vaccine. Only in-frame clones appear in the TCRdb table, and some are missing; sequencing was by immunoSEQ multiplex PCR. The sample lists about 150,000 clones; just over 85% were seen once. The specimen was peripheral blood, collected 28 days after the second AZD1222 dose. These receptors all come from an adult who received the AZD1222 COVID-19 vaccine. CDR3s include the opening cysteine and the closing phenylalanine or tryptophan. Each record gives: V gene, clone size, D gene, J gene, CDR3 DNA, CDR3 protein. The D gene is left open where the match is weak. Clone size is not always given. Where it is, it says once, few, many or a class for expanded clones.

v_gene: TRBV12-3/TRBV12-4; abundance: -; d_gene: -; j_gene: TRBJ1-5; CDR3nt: TGTGCCAGCAGCCCCCGTAGGTTTCAGCCCCAGCATTTT; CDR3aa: CASSPRRFQPQHF
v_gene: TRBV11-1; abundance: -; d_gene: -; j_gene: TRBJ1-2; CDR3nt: TGTGCCAGCAGGCTCGCTCGCCACACCTTC; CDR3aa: CASRLARHTF
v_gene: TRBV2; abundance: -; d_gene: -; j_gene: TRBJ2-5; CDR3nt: TGTGCCAGCAGTGCCACGGAGACCCAGTACTTC; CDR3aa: CASSATETQYF
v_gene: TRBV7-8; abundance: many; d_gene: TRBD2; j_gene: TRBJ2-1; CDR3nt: TGTGCCAGCAGCTCCCAGCGGGGGGGGCGAAATGAGCAGTTCTTC; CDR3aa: CASSSQRGGRNEQFF
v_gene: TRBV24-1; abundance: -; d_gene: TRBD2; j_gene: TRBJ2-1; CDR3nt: TGTGCCACCAGTGATGGGACTAGCGGAACCTACAATGAGCAGTTCTTC; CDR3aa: CATSDGTSGTYNEQFF
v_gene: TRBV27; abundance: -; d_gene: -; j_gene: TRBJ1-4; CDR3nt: TGTGCCAGCAGTTTACGCCGTAATGAAAAACTGTTTTTT; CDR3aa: CASSLRRNEKLFF
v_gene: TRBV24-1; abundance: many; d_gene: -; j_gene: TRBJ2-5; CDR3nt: TGTGCCACCAGTGTAGGGCAAGAGACCCAGTACTTC; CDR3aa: CATSVGQETQYF
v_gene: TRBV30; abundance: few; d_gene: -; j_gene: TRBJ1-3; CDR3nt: TGTGCCTGGGCGGATGCTAATGGAAACACCATATATTTT; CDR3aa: CAWADANGNTIYF
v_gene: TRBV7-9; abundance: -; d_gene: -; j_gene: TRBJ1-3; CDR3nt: TGTGCCAGCAGCTCCGCTAGCTCTGGAAACACCATATATTTT; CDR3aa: CASSSASSGNTIYF
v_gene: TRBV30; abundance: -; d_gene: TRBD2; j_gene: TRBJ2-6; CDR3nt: TGTGCCGGGAGGACTAGCGGCTCCTCTGGGGCCAACGTCCTGACTTTC; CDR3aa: CAGRTSGSSGANVLTF
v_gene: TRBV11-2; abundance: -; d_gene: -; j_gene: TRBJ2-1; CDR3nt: TGTGCCAGCAGCTTGGGGGGCGCAGGTGAGCAGTTCTTC; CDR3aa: CASSLGGAGEQFF
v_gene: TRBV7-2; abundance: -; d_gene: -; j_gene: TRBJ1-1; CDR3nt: TGTGCCAGCAGCTTAGAGTTTCAGCTAAAGAACACTGAAGCTTTCTTT; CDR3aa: CASSLEFQLKNTEAFF
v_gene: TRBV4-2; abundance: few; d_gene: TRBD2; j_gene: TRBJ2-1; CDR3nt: TGTGCCAGCAGCCGGTTAGCGGGGGGGAACAATGAGCAGTTCTTC; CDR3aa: CASSRLAGGNNEQFF
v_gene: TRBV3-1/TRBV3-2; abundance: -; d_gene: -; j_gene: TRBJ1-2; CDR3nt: TGTGCCAGCAGCCAAGCTACAGCTAACTATGGCTACACCTTC; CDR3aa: CASSQATANYGYTF
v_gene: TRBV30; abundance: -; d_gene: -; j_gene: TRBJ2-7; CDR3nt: TGTGCCTGGAGCGTAGAAATGGGGGAGATGTACGAGCAGTACTTC; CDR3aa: CAWSVEMGEMYEQYF
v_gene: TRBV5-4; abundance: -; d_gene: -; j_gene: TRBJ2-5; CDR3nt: TGTGCCAGCAGCTATAATATTGAGACCCAGTACTTC; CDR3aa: CASSYNIETQYF
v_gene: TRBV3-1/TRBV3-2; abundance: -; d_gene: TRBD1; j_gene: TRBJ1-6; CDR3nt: TGTGCCAGCAGCCAAGACACAGGGGTGTACTCACCCCTCCACTTT; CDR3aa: CASSQDTGVYSPLHF
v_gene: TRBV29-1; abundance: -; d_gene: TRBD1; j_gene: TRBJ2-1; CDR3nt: TGCAGCGTTGAAGACGACCACAGGGGGCCTCTATCACCCTACAATGAGCAGTTCTTC; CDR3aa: CSVEDDHRGPLSPYNEQFF
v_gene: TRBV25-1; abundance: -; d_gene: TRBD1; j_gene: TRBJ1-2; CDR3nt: TGTGCCAGCACAGGGGGCACTGGCTACACCTTC; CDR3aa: CASTGGTGYTF
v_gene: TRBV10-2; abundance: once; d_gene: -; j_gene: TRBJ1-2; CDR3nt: TGCGCCAGCAGTGAGACTCGTGAGGGTTTTAACTATGGCTACACCTTC; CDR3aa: CASSETREGFNYGYTF
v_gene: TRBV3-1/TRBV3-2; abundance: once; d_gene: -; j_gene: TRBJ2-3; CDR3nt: TGTGCCAGCAGCCCCAACACAGATACGCAGTATTTT; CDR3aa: CASSPNTDTQYF
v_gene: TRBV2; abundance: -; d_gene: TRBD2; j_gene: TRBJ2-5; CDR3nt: TGTGCCAGCAGGCTGGGAGCGGGGGAAGAGACCCAGTACTTC; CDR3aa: CASRLGAGEETQYF
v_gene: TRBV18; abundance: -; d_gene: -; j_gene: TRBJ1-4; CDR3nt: TGTGCCAGCTCTCCAAGCCAGTTACGGGGGGAAAAACTGTTTTTT; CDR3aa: CASSPSQLRGEKLFF
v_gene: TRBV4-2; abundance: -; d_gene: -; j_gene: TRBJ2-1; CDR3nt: TGTGCCAGCAGCCAAGCTCCCTCCACCCCCCAAGTTGAGCAGTTCTTC; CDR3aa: CASSQAPSTPQVEQFF
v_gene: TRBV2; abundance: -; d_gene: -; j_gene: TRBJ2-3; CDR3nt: TGTGCCAGCAAAGGTGGGGGGGCTAACACAGATACGCAGTATTTT; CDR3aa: CASKGGGANTDTQYF
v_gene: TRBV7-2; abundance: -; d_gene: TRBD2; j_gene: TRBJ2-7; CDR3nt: TGTGCCAGCAGCTTATACAGCGGGGGGATCTACGAGCAGTACTTC; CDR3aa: CASSLYSGGIYEQYF
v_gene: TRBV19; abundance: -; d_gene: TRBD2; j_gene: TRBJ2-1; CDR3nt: TGTGCCAGTAGATCGGACTCCGGGAGGGGGGAGCAGTTCTTC; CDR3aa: CASRSDSGRGEQFF
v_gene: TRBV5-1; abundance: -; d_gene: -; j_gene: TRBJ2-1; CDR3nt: TGCGCCAGCGCTAGCTACAATGAGCAGTTCTTC; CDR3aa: CASASYNEQFF
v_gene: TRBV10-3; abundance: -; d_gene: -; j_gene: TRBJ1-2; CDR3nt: TGTGCCATCAGTGGGGACTTCGGGGCCCTTAACTATGGCTACACCTTC; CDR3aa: CAISGDFGALNYGYTF
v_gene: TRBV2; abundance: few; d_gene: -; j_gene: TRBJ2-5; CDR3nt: TGTGCCAGCAGAGCCCTTCCGGGGGAGCAAGAGACCCAGTACTTC; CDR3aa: CASRALPGEQETQYF
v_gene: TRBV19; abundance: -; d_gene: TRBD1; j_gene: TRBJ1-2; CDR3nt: TGTGCCAGTAACCCGGGGACAGGGGTAGGCTACACCTTC; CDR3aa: CASNPGTGVGYTF
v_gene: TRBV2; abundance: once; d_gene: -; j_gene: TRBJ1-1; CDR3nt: TGTGCCAGCAACCCGTCAGGGGCATGGACTGAAGCTTTCTTT; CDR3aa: CASNPSGAWTEAFF
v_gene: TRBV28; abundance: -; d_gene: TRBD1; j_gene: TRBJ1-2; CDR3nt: TGTGCCAGCAGCCTACAGGGGTTGCATGGCTACACCTTC; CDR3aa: CASSLQGLHGYTF
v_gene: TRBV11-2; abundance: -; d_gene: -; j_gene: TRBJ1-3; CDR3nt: TGTGCCAGCAGCTCCTGGGACTCTGGAAACACCATATATTTT; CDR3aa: CASSSWDSGNTIYF
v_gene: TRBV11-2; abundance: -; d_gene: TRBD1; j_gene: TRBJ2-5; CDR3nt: TGTGCCAGCAGCTTAGATATCCCCGGGACAGGGGTGGAAGAGACCCAGTACTTC; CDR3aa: CASSLDIPGTGVEETQYF
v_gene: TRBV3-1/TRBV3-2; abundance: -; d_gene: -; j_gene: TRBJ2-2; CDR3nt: TGTGCCAGCAGCCAATTAGACTCCCGGGAGTCCACCGGGGAGCTGTTTTTT; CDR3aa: CASSQLDSRESTGELFF
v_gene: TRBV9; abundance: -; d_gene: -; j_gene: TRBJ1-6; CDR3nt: TGTGCCAGCAGCCAACGTGGGGGTAGGTCACCCCTCCACTTT; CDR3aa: CASSQRGGRSPLHF
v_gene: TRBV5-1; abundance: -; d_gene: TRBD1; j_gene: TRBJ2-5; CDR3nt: TGCGCCAGCAGCGCCCACAGGGGAGAGACCCAGTACTTC; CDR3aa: CASSAHRGETQYF
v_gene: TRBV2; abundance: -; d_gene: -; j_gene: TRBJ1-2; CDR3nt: TGTGCCAGCAGTTTACGGGGCGCCAGCTATGGCTACACCTTC; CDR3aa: CASSLRGASYGYTF
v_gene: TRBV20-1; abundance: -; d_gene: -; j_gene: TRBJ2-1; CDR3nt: TGCAGTGTGCAGGGGCGGAATGAGCAGTTCTTC; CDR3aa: CSVQGRNEQFF
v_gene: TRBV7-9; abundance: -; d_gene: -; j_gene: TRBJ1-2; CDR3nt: TGTGCCAGCAGCTTAGCCGGTAACTATGGCTACACCTTC; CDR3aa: CASSLAGNYGYTF
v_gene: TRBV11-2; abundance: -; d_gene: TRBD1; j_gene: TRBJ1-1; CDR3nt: TGTGCCAGCAGCTTAGATCTTGGACAGGGTAGAAGCCTGAACACTGAAGCTTTCTTT; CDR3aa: CASSLDLGQGRSLNTEAFF
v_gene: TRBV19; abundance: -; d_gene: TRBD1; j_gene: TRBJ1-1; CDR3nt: TGTGCCAGTAGTATTGGACAGGGTAAGTGGAACACTGAAGCTTTCTTT; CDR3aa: CASSIGQGKWNTEAFF
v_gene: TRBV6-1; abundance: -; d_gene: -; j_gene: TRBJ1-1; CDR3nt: TGTGCCAGCAGTGAAACTGGGTGGGACACTGAAGCTTTCTTT; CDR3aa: CASSETGWDTEAFF
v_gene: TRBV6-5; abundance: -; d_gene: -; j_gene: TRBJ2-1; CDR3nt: TGTGCCAGCACCCCCCCGAGCAATGAGCAGTTCTTC; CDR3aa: CASTPPSNEQFF
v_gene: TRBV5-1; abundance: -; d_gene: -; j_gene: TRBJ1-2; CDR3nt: TGCGCCAGCAGCTTGGACCCCGGAGGCTATGGCTACACCTTC; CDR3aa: CASSLDPGGYGYTF
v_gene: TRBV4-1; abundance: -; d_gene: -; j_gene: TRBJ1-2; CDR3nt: TGCGCCAGCAGCCAAGCGGGCTATGGCTACACCTTC; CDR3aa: CASSQAGYGYTF
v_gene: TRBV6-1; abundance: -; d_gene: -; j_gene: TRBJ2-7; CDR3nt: TGTGCCAGCAGTGAAGTTGGCACCTCCTACGAGCAGTACTTC; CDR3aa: CASSEVGTSYEQYF
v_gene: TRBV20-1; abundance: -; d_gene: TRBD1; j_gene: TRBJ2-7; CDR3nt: TGCAGTGCACCACAGGGGAGCGAGCAGTACTTC; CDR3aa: CSAPQGSEQYF
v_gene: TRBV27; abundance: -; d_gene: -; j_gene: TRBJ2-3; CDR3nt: TGTGCCAGCAGTTTATTCAACTGGGATACGCAGTATTTT; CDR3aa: CASSLFNWDTQYF